This T cell receptor beta chain was sequenced in a study of vaccination and CD4 T cells after COVID-19. Overall study context: Convalescent donors totaled six males and four females, including two who were Hispanic. Overlapping peptides of the spike proteins of SARS-CoV-2, HCoV-NL63, HCoV-OC43 and HCoV-229E were used for cell stimulation.

Germline lookup yields CDR1 SNHLY and CDR2 FYNNEI. Trimming left V 7 bases short and J 0 bases short, with 18 bases between. The CDR3 is 16 residues long. CD4+ T cells that had been cultured provided DNA sequenced with the Oncomine TCR Beta short-read assay. From the PCR reads, TCRdb called clonotypes with MiXCR, one entry per CDR3 protein. Altogether about 18,000 distinct CDR3 sequences are present, under 60% being singletons, with the ten largest covering 7.9%. In the case of this clonotype: Its antigen is still unknown.

Treatment meaning: approximately nine-day PBMC culture with coronavirus spike peptide pools or control peptides (ViraFEST assay). The sequence came from a human donor who had recovered from COVID-19. The V gene is TRBV2, the J gene TRBJ1-2, with D unresolved. Sequencing was carried out using CD4+ T cells from blood, cultured in vitro. The CDR3 nucleotides read TGTGCCAGCACCCCCGGCCCAGCGAGAGCTAACTATGGCTACACCTTC. Translating gives CASTPGPARANYGYTF.